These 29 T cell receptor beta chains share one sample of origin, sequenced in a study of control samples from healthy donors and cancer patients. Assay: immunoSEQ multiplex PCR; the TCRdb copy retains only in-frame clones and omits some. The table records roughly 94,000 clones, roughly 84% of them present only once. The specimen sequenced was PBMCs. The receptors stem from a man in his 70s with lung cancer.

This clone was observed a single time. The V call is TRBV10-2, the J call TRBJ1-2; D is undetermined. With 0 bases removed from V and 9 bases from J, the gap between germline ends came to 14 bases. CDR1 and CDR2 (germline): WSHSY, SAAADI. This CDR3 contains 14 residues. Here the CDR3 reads CASSESAIVGSYTF. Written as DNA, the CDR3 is TGCGCCAGCAGTGAGTCCGCCATAGTGGGGAGCTACACCTTC.

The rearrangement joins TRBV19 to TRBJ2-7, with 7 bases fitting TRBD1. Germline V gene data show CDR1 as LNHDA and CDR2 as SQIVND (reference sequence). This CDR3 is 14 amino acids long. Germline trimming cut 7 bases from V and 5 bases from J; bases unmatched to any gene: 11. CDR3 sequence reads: CASTSRGQLHEQYF. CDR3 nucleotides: TGTGCCAGTACCAGCCGGGGACAGCTCCACGAGCAGTACTTC.

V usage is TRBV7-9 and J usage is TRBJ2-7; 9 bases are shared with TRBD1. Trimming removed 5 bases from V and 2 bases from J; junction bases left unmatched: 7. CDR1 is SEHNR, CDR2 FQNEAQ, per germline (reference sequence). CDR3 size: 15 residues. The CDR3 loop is CASSVHRTGAYEQYF. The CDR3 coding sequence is TGTGCCAGCAGCGTACATAGGACAGGGGCCTACGAGCAGTACTTC.

In nucleotides, the CDR3 is TGTGCCAGCAGCTTGACTAGCGGGGCCCCAGATACGCAGTATTTT. Translating it yields CASSLTSGAPDTQYF. V is TRBV11-3 and J is TRBJ2-3, with 11 positions matching TRBD2. CDR1 is SGHNT and CDR2 is YENEEA in the germline V gene. CDR3 length: 15 amino acids. The V gene end was trimmed by 3 bases and the J gene end by 4 bases; junction bases not matched to a gene: 3.

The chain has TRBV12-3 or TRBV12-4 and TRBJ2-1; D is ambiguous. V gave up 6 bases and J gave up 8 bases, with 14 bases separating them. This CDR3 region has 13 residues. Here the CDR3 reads CASSLDRTHEQFF. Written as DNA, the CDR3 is TGTGCCAGCAGCCTCGACCGAACCCATGAGCAGTTCTTC.

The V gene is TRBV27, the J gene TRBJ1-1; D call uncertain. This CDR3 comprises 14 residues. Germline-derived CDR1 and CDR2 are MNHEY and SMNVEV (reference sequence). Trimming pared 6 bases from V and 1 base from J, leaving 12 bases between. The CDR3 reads CASSPRRPNTEAFF. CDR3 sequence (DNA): TGTGCCAGCAGCCCTCGGCGGCCGAACACTGAAGCTTTCTTT.

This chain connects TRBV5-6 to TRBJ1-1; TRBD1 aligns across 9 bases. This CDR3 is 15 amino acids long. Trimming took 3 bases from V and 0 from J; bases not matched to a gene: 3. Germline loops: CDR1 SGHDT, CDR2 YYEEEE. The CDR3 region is CASSSGTGMNTEAFF. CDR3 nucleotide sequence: TGTGCCAGCAGCTCGGGGACAGGGATGAACACTGAAGCTTTCTTT.

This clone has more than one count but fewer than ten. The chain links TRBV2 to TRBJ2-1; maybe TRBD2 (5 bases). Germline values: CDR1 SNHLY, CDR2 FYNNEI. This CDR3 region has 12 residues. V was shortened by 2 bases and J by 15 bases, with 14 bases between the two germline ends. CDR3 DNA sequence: TGTGCCAGCAGTGAACGCGGGCATCGGGGGTTCTTC. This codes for CASSERGHRGFF.

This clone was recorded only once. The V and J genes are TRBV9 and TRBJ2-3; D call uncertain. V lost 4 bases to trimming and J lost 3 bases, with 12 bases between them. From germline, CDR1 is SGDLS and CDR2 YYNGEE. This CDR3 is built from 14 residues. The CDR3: CASSPQLRTDTQYF. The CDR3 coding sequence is TGTGCCAGCAGCCCCCAGCTGCGAACAGATACGCAGTATTTT.

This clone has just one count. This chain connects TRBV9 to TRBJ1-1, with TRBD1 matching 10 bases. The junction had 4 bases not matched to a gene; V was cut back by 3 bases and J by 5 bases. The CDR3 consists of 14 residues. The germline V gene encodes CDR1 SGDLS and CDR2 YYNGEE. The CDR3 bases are TGTGCCAGCAGCGGGGGACAGGGGACGACTGAAGCTTTCTTT. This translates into CASSGGQGTTEAFF.

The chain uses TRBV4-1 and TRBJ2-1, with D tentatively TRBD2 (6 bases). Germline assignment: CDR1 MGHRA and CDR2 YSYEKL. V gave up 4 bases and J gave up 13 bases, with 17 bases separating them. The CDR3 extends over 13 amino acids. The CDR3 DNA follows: TGCGCCAGCAGCCCGGACCCCGAGCGGGCCCAGTTCTTC. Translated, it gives CASSPDPERAQFF.

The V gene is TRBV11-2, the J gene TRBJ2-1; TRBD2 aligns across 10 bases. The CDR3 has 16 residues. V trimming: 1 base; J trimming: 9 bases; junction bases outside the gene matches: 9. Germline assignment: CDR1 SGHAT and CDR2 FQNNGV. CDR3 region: CASSLGLSGGAVEQFF. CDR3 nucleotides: TGTGCCAGCAGCTTAGGACTAAGCGGGGGGGCGGTTGAGCAGTTCTTC. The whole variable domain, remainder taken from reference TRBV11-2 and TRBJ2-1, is EAGVAQSPRYKIIEKRQSVAFWCNPISGHATLYWYQQILGQGPKLLIQFQNNGVVDDSQLPKDRFSAERLKGVDSTLKIQPAKLEDSAVYLCASSLGLSGGAVEQFFGPGTRLTVL.

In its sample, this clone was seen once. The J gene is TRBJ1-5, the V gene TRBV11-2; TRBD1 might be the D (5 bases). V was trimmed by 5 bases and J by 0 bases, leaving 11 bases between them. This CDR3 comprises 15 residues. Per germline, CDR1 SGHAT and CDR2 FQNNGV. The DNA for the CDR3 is TGTGCCAGCAGCCCGGCAGGGCATAGCAATCAGCCCCAGCATTTT. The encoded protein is CASSPAGHSNQPQHF.

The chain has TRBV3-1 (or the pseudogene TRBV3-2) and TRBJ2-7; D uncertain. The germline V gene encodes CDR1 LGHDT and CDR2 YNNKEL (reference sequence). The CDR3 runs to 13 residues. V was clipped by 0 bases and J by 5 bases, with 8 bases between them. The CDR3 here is CASSQDIMDEQYF. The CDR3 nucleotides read TGTGCCAGCAGCCAAGATATTATGGACGAGCAGTACTTC.

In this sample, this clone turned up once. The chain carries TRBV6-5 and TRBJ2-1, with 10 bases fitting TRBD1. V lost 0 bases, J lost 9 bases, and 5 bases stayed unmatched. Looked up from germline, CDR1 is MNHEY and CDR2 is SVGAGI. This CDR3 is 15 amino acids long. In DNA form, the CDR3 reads TGTGCCAGCAGTTACTCGGGACAGGGGTCCGGTGAGCAGTTCTTC. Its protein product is CASSYSGQGSGEQFF.

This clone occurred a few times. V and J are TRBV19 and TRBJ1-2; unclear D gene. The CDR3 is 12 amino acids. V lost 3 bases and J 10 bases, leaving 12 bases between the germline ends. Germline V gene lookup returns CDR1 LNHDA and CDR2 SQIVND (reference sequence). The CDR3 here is CASSIGTRSYTF. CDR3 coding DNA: TGTGCCAGTAGTATTGGTACAAGATCCTACACCTTC.

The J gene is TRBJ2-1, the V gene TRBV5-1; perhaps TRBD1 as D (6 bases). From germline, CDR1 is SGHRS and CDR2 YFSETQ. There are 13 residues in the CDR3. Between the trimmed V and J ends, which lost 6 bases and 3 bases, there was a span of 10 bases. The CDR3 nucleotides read TGCGCCAGCACCCGGGACAACTACAATGAGCAGTTCTTC. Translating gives CASTRDNYNEQFF.

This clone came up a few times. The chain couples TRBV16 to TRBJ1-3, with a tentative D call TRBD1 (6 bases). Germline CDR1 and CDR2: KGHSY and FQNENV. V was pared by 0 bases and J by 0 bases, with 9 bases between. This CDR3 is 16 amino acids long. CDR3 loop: CASSQSQGRSGNTIYF. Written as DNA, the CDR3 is TGTGCCAGCAGCCAATCCCAGGGGCGCTCTGGAAACACCATATATTTT.

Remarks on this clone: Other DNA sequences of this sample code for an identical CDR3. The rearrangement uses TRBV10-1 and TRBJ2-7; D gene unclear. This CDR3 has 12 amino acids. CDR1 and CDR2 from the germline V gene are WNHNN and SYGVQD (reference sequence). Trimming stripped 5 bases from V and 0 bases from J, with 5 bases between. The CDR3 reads CASSLSSYEQYF. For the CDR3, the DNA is TGCGCCAGCAGTCTGAGCTCCTACGAGCAGTACTTC.

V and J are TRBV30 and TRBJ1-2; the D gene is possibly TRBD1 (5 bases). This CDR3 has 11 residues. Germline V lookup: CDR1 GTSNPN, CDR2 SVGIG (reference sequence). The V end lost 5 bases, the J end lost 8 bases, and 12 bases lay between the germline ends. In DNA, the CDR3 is TGTGCCTGGGGGGCGGGGTACGGCTACACCTTC. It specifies CAWGAGYGYTF.

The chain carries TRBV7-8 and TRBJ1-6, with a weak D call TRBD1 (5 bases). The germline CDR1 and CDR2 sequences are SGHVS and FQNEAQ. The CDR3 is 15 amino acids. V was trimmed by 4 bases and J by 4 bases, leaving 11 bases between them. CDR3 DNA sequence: TGTGCCAGCAGCTCCGGGGACGGGTATAATTCACCCCTCCACTTT. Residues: CASSSGDGYNSPLHF.

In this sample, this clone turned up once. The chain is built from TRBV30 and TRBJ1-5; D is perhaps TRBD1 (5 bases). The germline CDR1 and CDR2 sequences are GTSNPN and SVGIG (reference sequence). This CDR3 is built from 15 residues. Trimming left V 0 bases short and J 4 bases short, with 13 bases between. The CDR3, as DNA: TGTGCCTGGAGTGTACGGGGGGTCTCTAATCAGCCCCAGCATTTT. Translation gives CAWSVRGVSNQPQHF.

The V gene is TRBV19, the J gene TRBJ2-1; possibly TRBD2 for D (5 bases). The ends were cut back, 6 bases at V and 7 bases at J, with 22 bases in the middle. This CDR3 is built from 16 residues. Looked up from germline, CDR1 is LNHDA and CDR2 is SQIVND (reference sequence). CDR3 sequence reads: CASRDSGIGLRNEQFF. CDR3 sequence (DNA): TGTGCCAGTAGAGACTCCGGGATAGGGCTGCGAAATGAGCAGTTCTTC.

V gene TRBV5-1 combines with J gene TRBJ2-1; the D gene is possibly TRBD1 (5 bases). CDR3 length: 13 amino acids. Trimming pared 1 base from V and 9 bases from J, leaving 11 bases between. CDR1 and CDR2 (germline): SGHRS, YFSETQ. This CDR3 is CASSLSQGGEQFF. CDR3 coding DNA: TGCGCCAGCAGCTTGTCCCAGGGCGGTGAGCAGTTCTTC.

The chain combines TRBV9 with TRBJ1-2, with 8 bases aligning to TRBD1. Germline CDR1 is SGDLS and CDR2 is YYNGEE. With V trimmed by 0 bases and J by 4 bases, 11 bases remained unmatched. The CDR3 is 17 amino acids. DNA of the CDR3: TGTGCCAGCAGCGTAGATAAAGCAGGGGGCGAGGGCTATGGCTACACCTTC. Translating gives CASSVDKAGGEGYGYTF.

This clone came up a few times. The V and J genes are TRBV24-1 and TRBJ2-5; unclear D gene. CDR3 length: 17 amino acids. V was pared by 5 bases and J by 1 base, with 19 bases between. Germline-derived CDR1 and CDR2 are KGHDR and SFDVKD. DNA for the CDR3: TGTGCCACCAGTGGTCTCGGCCAGGCGAGCTCCCAAGAGACCCAGTACTTC. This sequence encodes CATSGLGQASSQETQYF.

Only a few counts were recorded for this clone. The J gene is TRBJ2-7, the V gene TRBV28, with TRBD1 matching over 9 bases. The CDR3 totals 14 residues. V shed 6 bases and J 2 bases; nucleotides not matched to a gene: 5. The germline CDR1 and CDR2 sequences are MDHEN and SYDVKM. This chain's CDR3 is CASRTDRGAYEQYF. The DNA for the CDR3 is TGTGCCAGCAGAACTGACAGGGGGGCCTACGAGCAGTACTTC.

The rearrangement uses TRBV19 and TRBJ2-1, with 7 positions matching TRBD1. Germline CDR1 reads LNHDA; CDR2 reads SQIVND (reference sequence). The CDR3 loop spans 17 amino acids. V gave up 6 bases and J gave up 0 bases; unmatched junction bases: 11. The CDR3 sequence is CASRDNRGAGSYNEQFF. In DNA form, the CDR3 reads TGTGCCAGTAGGGATAACAGGGGCGCGGGCTCCTACAATGAGCAGTTCTTC.

CDR3 in amino acids: CASSSDQPPYGYTF. In DNA, the CDR3 is TGCGCCAGCAGCTCGGATCAACCCCCCTATGGCTACACCTTC. J is TRBJ1-2 and V is TRBV5-1; D remains ambiguous. The germline gives CDR1 SGHRS, CDR2 YFSETQ. The length of the CDR3 is 14 residues. Trimming pared 3 bases from V and 4 bases from J, leaving 13 bases between.